Included here is one T cell receptor (beta chain) sequence, with context. Its antigen is currently unknown. TCRdb's copy holds only in-frame clones and misses some; the assay was immunoSEQ multiplex PCR. The sample lists 2 million or so clones; 95% were seen once. The germline CDR1 and CDR2 sequences are LNHDA and SQIVND (reference sequence). V lost 5 bases to trimming and J lost 13 bases; unmatched junction nucleotides: 16. This CDR3 comprises 16 residues. The data originate from a study of shared clonotypes between healthy human individuals. In the study overall: A donor's plate count was three for CD4 naive and three for CD4 memory; CD8 naive had two and CD8 memory one. Notes on the study in general: Memory subsets generally showed lower estimated richness than naive subsets.

The sequence was obtained from a man younger than 35 in good health. This chain links TRBV19 with TRBJ1-6; 8 bases line up with TRBD1. Material: naive CD4+ T cells sorted from blood. Subset given: CD45RA+ positively selected. The CDR3 nucleotides read TGTGCCAGTAGTGCGGGACAGGCTACGTTGAGGGTCCCCCTCCACTTT. This gives the protein CASSAGQATLRVPLHF.